These 13 T cell receptor beta chains share one sample of origin, sequenced in a study of blood T cell repertoires in COVID-19. Libraries were prepared by immunoSEQ multiplex PCR; TCRdb keeps only in-frame clonotypes and omits some of them. The profile shows about 24,000 clones, 92% of them singletons. Sequenced sample: peripheral blood. Source of these receptors: a man aged 65 to 79 with active COVID-19.

V gene TRBV30 combines with J gene TRBJ2-3, with D tentatively TRBD2 (6 bases). The CDR3 totals 15 residues. Germline CDR1 reads GTSNPN; CDR2 reads SVGIG (reference sequence). V shed 1 base and J shed 0 bases, with 11 bases lying between them. This CDR3 is CAWSAPSASTDTQYF. DNA of the CDR3: TGTGCCTGGAGTGCTCCTAGCGCTAGCACAGATACGCAGTATTTT.

The chain is built from TRBV3-1 (or the pseudogene TRBV3-2) and TRBJ2-7; D possibly corresponds to TRBD2 (6 bases). Trimming left V 0 bases short and J 0 bases short, with 12 bases between. The CDR3 has 16 residues. CDR1 is LGHDT, CDR2 YNNKEL, per germline (reference sequence). The CDR3: CASSQDYYGSSYEQYF. The CDR3 DNA reads TGTGCCAGCAGCCAAGATTATTACGGGAGCTCCTACGAGCAGTACTTC.

This clone showed up just once. The chain links TRBV19 to TRBJ2-1; 8 bases line up with TRBD2. This CDR3 comprises 17 residues. V was clipped by 3 bases and J by 1 base; unmatched bases: 8. Germline loops: CDR1 LNHDA, CDR2 SQIVND (reference sequence). The CDR3 sequence is CASSIPSSGPSYNEQFF. CDR3 sequence (DNA): TGTGCCAGTAGTATCCCCTCTAGCGGGCCGTCCTACAATGAGCAGTTCTTC.

This clone showed up just once. The chain has TRBV6-2 or TRBV6-3 and TRBJ1-4; no clear D gene. This CDR3 spans 13 amino acids. Germline V gives CDR1 MNHEY, CDR2 SVGEGT. With 3 bases removed from V and 3 bases from J, the gap between germline ends came to 5 bases. The CDR3 DNA follows: TGTGCCAGCAGTTATTCAGCTAATGAAAAACTGTTTTTT. Protein sequence: CASSYSANEKLFF.

The rearrangement links TRBV6-2 or TRBV6-3 to TRBJ2-1; D might be TRBD2 (6 bases). The CDR3 has 12 residues. V was cut by 2 bases and J by 7 bases, with 6 bases left in between. In germline, CDR1 is MNHEY, CDR2 SVGEGT. The CDR3, as DNA: TGTGCCAGCAGTTACGGGGGGAATGAGCAGTTCTTC. It translates to CASSYGGNEQFF.

The V and J genes are TRBV30 and TRBJ1-5, with 9 bases identical to TRBD1. The germline gives CDR1 GTSNPN, CDR2 SVGIG (reference sequence). Trimming at V came to 3 bases and at J to 6 bases, leaving 6 bases not matched to a gene. The CDR3 sequence is 14 residues long. CDR3 residues: CAWSLTGGIQPQHF. The CDR3 DNA reads TGTGCCTGGAGCCTTACAGGGGGCATTCAGCCCCAGCATTTT.

CDR3 sequence (DNA): TGCAGTGCTAGTGGGTGGGGCAGTAATGAAAAACTGTTTTTT. Residues: CSASGWGSNEKLFF. The chain has TRBV20-1 and TRBJ1-4; the D gene is possibly TRBD1 (5 bases). Germline-derived CDR1 and CDR2 are DFQATT and SNEGSKA (reference sequence). V lost 3 bases, J lost 4 bases, and 12 bases lay in between. This CDR3 spans 14 amino acids.

The chain couples TRBV6-5 to TRBJ1-5; D is ambiguous. CDR3 length equals 15 residues. Germline V gives CDR1 MNHEY, CDR2 SVGAGI. The V and J ends lost 6 bases and 0 bases respectively, with 12 bases between them. The CDR3 coding sequence is TGTGCCAGCAGAGACATACCGAGTAGCAATCAGCCCCAGCATTTT. It yields the protein CASRDIPSSNQPQHF.

The chain is built from TRBV28 and TRBJ1-2; the match to TRBD1 covers 7 bases. CDR3 size: 12 residues. In germline, CDR1 is MDHEN, CDR2 SYDVKM. V gave up 6 bases and J gave up 14 bases; unmatched junction bases: 12. The DNA for the CDR3 is TGTGCCAGCAGACCTTCCGGGACAGCCGAGACCTTC. Protein product: CASRPSGTAETF.

The rearrangement links TRBV9 to TRBJ2-1, with 8 bases matching TRBD2. The CDR3 runs 16 residues. V lost 3 bases to trimming and J lost 5 bases; unmatched junction nucleotides: 10. CDR1 SGDLS and CDR2 YYNGEE come from the germline V gene. CDR3 coding DNA: TGTGCCAGCAGCGGACGAATATTCGGGAGGGACAATGAGCAGTTCTTC. Its protein product is CASSGRIFGRDNEQFF. The entire variable domain, with the rest obtained from reference TRBV9 and TRBJ2-1, is as follows: DSGVTQTPKHLITATGQRVTLRCSPRSGDLSVYWYQQSLDQGLQFLIQYYNGEERAKGNILERFSAQQFPDLHSELNLSSLELGDSALYFCASSGRIFGRDNEQFFGPGTRLTVL.

V and J are TRBV27 and TRBJ2-5, with TRBD2 as a possible D gene (6 bases). V gave up 3 bases and J gave up 2 bases, with 19 bases separating them. The CDR3 has 17 residues. Germline V CDR1 and CDR2: MNHEY, SMNVEV (reference sequence). The CDR3: CASSFLPGGGEQETQYF. In DNA form, the CDR3 reads TGTGCCAGCAGTTTCCTCCCCGGGGGTGGGGAACAAGAGACCCAGTACTTC.

The chain uses TRBV19 and TRBJ2-3; 9 bases are a match to TRBD2. Germline values: CDR1 LNHDA, CDR2 SQIVND (reference sequence). After removal of 6 bases from V and 1 base from J, the junction contained 5 bases not matched to a gene. The CDR3 sequence is 15 residues long. The CDR3 here is CASSVWTSGTDTQYF. CDR3 DNA sequence: TGTGCCAGTAGCGTTTGGACTAGCGGCACAGATACGCAGTATTTT.

V is TRBV7-7 and J is TRBJ2-5, with TRBD2 matching over 7 bases. Germline CDR1 is SSHAT and CDR2 is FNYEAQ (reference sequence). The CDR3 totals 15 residues. Unmatched junction bases numbered 6, after V lost 0 bases and J lost 5 bases. CDR3 residues: CASSLARRGGETQYF. CDR3 coding DNA: TGTGCCAGCAGCTTAGCGCGGCGGGGAGGGGAGACCCAGTACTTC.